The subject of this entry is one T cell receptor beta chain. The sample originates from a study of blood T cell repertoires in COVID-19. Study-level background: The origin of the acute and convalescent COVID-19 samples was the United States, Italy and Spain. Sample material is recorded as cDNA or gDNA derived from T cells, B-cell-depleted T cells, or PBMCs.

Authors' analysis steps: Amplifying reference gene primers gave estimates of nucleated cell counts. TCRdb's copy holds only in-frame clones and misses some; the assay was immunoSEQ multiplex PCR. The DNA gave D and trimming, while V, J and clone size come from that table. Among 150,000 to 200,000 clones listed, more than 75% were seen once. The CDR3 extends over 15 amino acids. Trimming took 4 bases from V and 1 from J; bases not matched to a gene: 0. Germline-derived CDR1 and CDR2 are MRHNA and SNTAGT. The chain combines TRBV6-4 with TRBJ2-3, with 12 bases that match TRBD2. The receptor was derived from a middle-aged man with active or convalescent COVID-19. The sequenced sample consisted of peripheral blood. CDR3 coding DNA: TGTGCCAGCAGTGGACTAGCGGGAGGCACAGATACGCAGTATTTT. Its translation: CASSGLAGGTDTQYF.